Below, one TCR beta chain is given with its context. What it recognizes is unknown. An amount of RNA that ranged from roughly 0.5 to 1 ug was reverse transcribed with random hexamers. The method of amplification for TCR beta CDR3 was immunoSEQ multiplex PCR, covering 54 Vbeta and 13 Jbeta. TCRdb fed the immunoSEQ multiplex PCR reads into MiXCR, producing one record per CDR3 protein. The table lists some 240,000 distinct CDR3 sequences, around 96% of them singletons. The entry originates in a study of CD8 T cells in Susac syndrome. The length of the CDR3 is 15 residues. Trimming cost V 1 base and J 5 bases; bases outside gene matches: 8. CDR1 and CDR2 (germline): GTSNPN, SVGIG (reference sequence). Study-level results: Expansion of clones was not seen in the CD4+ T cell repertoires of Susac syndrome.

This sequence joins TRBV30 and TRBJ2-1, with TRBD1 matching over 7 bases. Sequencing input: CD4+ T cells from PBMCs. The TCR comes from a human donor with Susac syndrome. The CDR3 bases are TGTGCCTGGAGTGCCGGGACAGCGATAAACAATGAGCAGTTCTTC. Translating it yields CAWSAGTAINNEQFF.